The rows below give T cell receptor beta chains drawn from one sample of a study of control samples from healthy donors and cancer patients. Assay used: immunoSEQ multiplex PCR; TCRdb lists only in-frame clones, some missing. The table has some 130,000 clones, roughly 95% seen once. Sequences were obtained from blood. The receptors here all came from a man aged 25 to 40 in good health. Each CDR3 is given with its conserved first and last residue. Fields, in order: clone size, V gene, J gene, D gene, CDR3 length, CDR3 protein, CDR3 DNA. A D gene is named only where the DNA matches it firmly. Some rows mark clone size as missing; the rest say once, few, many or name a class of expanded clone.

clone_size: .
v_call: TRBV7-3
j_call: TRBJ2-1
d_call: TRBD2
cdr3_length: 20
cdr3_aa: CASSPNPPSGIPRQGNEQFF
cdr3_nt: TGTGCCAGCAGCCCAAACCCCCCTAGCGGGATACCCCGTCAGGGAAATGAGCAGTTCTTC

clone_size: .
v_call: TRBV5-8
j_call: TRBJ1-2
d_call: .
cdr3_length: 12
cdr3_aa: CASRRDSYGYTF
cdr3_nt: TGTGCCAGCCGCAGGGATAGCTATGGCTACACCTTC

clone_size: .
v_call: TRBV7-2
j_call: TRBJ2-5
d_call: .
cdr3_length: 14
cdr3_aa: CASSLSTQRETQYF
cdr3_nt: TGTGCCAGCAGCTTATCAACCCAGAGAGAGACCCAGTACTTC

clone_size: .
v_call: TRBV2
j_call: TRBJ1-2
d_call: TRBD1
cdr3_length: 13
cdr3_aa: CASSTETGTGYTF
cdr3_nt: TGTGCCAGCAGTACTGAGACAGGGACCGGCTACACCTTC

clone_size: .
v_call: TRBV29-1
j_call: TRBJ2-2
d_call: .
cdr3_length: 13
cdr3_aa: CSVRGANTGELFF
cdr3_nt: TGCAGCGTTAGGGGAGCGAACACCGGGGAGCTGTTTTTT

clone_size: .
v_call: TRBV4-3
j_call: TRBJ2-1
d_call: .
cdr3_length: 15
cdr3_aa: CASSQVSRTDNEQFF
cdr3_nt: TGCGCCAGCAGCCAAGTTTCGCGGACGGACAATGAGCAGTTCTTC

clone_size: .
v_call: TRBV18
j_call: TRBJ1-2
d_call: .
cdr3_length: 16
cdr3_aa: CASAPTDFLTNYGYTF
cdr3_nt: TGTGCCAGCGCGCCAACGGACTTCCTTACTAACTATGGCTACACCTTC

clone_size: .
v_call: TRBV5-1
j_call: TRBJ2-3
d_call: .
cdr3_length: 16
cdr3_aa: CASSLGSSIGPDTQYF
cdr3_nt: TGCGCCAGCAGCTTGGGGAGCTCTATCGGTCCAGATACGCAGTATTTT

clone_size: .
v_call: TRBV9
j_call: TRBJ1-4
d_call: .
cdr3_length: 17
cdr3_aa: CASSVSGLPAGNEKLFF
cdr3_nt: TGTGCCAGCAGCGTAAGTGGACTCCCGGCGGGTAATGAAAAACTGTTTTTT

clone_size: .
v_call: TRBV6-2/TRBV6-3
j_call: TRBJ1-2
d_call: .
cdr3_length: 11
cdr3_aa: CASSYGIGYTF
cdr3_nt: TGTGCCAGCAGTTACGGTATTGGCTACACCTTC

clone_size: .
v_call: TRBV5-6
j_call: TRBJ1-6
d_call: .
cdr3_length: 15
cdr3_aa: CASSFLGAHNSPLHF
cdr3_nt: TGTGCCAGCAGCTTTTTGGGGGCTCATAATTCACCCCTCCACTTT

clone_size: .
v_call: TRBV19
j_call: TRBJ1-5
d_call: .
cdr3_length: 15
cdr3_aa: CASSPSLEANQPQHF
cdr3_nt: TGTGCCAGTAGTCCGTCGCTAGAGGCCAATCAGCCCCAGCATTTT

clone_size: .
v_call: TRBV29-1
j_call: TRBJ2-2
d_call: .
cdr3_length: 11
cdr3_aa: CSVESTGELFF
cdr3_nt: TGCAGCGTTGAAAGCACCGGGGAGCTGTTTTTT

clone_size: .
v_call: TRBV6-1
j_call: TRBJ1-1
d_call: .
cdr3_length: 13
cdr3_aa: CASSGALNTEAFF
cdr3_nt: TGTGCCAGCAGTGGAGCTTTGAACACTGAAGCTTTCTTT

clone_size: .
v_call: TRBV7-2
j_call: TRBJ2-7
d_call: .
cdr3_length: 15
cdr3_aa: CASSFFLGGPYEQYF
cdr3_nt: TGTGCCAGCAGCTTCTTTTTGGGGGGGCCCTACGAGCAGTACTTC

clone_size: .
v_call: TRBV18
j_call: TRBJ2-3
d_call: TRBD1
cdr3_length: 15
cdr3_aa: CASSPTGGRTDTQYF
cdr3_nt: TGTGCCAGCTCACCGACAGGGGGCCGGACAGATACGCAGTATTTT

clone_size: .
v_call: TRBV5-4
j_call: TRBJ2-1
d_call: .
cdr3_length: 15
cdr3_aa: CASSTDPSSYNEQFF
cdr3_nt: TGTGCCAGCAGCACCGACCCGAGCTCCTACAATGAGCAGTTCTTC

clone_size: .
v_call: TRBV27
j_call: TRBJ2-7
d_call: .
cdr3_length: 13
cdr3_aa: CASSPRGAYEQYF
cdr3_nt: TGTGCCAGCAGTCCGAGGGGGGCCTACGAGCAGTACTTC

clone_size: .
v_call: TRBV9
j_call: TRBJ1-2
d_call: .
cdr3_length: 15
cdr3_aa: CASSTQRDNAKGYTF
cdr3_nt: TGTGCCAGCAGCACTCAGAGGGACAACGCGAAGGGCTACACCTTC

clone_size: .
v_call: TRBV9
j_call: TRBJ2-7
d_call: TRBD1
cdr3_length: 15
cdr3_aa: CASSVDGDRAYEQYF
cdr3_nt: TGTGCCAGCAGCGTAGATGGGGACAGGGCCTACGAGCAGTACTTC

clone_size: .
v_call: TRBV7-3
j_call: TRBJ2-1
d_call: TRBD1
cdr3_length: 15
cdr3_aa: CASSETGGAYNEQFF
cdr3_nt: TGTGCCAGCAGCGAGACAGGGGGCGCGTACAATGAGCAGTTCTTC

clone_size: .
v_call: TRBV7-2
j_call: TRBJ2-7
d_call: TRBD1
cdr3_length: 14
cdr3_aa: CASSSGTGAYEQYF
cdr3_nt: TGTGCCAGCAGCTCCGGGACAGGGGCCTACGAGCAGTACTTC

clone_size: .
v_call: TRBV2
j_call: TRBJ1-1
d_call: .
cdr3_length: 14
cdr3_aa: CASSELGIGTEAFF
cdr3_nt: TGTGCCAGCAGTGAATTAGGGATCGGGACTGAAGCTTTCTTT

clone_size: .
v_call: TRBV4-3
j_call: TRBJ2-5
d_call: .
cdr3_length: 14
cdr3_aa: CASSQDIKGETQYF
cdr3_nt: TGCGCCAGCAGCCAGGACATTAAAGGAGAGACCCAGTACTTC

clone_size: .
v_call: TRBV6-5
j_call: TRBJ2-2
d_call: .
cdr3_length: 15
cdr3_aa: CASSFRQMNTGELFF
cdr3_nt: TGTGCCAGCAGTTTTAGGCAGATGAACACCGGGGAGCTGTTTTTT

clone_size: .
v_call: TRBV3-1/TRBV3-2
j_call: TRBJ1-2
d_call: TRBD1
cdr3_length: 14
cdr3_aa: CASTDRGLHYGYTF
cdr3_nt: TGTGCCAGCACCGACAGGGGGCTCCACTATGGCTACACCTTC

clone_size: .
v_call: TRBV4-2
j_call: TRBJ1-2
d_call: .
cdr3_length: 19
cdr3_aa: CASSQNGGPARSRNSGYTF
cdr3_nt: TGTGCCAGCAGCCAAAACGGAGGGCCCGCTCGATCCAGAAACTCTGGCTACACCTTC

clone_size: .
v_call: TRBV11-2
j_call: TRBJ1-4
d_call: TRBD1
cdr3_length: 15
cdr3_aa: CASSPFRGPNEKLFF
cdr3_nt: TGTGCCAGCAGCCCATTCAGGGGGCCGAATGAAAAACTGTTTTTT

clone_size: .
v_call: TRBV5-6
j_call: TRBJ1-2
d_call: TRBD1
cdr3_length: 14
cdr3_aa: CASSQGQYNYGYTF
cdr3_nt: TGTGCCAGCAGCCAGGGACAGTATAACTATGGCTACACCTTC

clone_size: .
v_call: TRBV29-1
j_call: TRBJ2-2
d_call: TRBD1
cdr3_length: 15
cdr3_aa: CSVTPSTGFTGELFF
cdr3_nt: TGCAGCGTTACTCCTTCGACAGGGTTCACCGGGGAGCTGTTTTTT

clone_size: .
v_call: TRBV11-2
j_call: TRBJ2-1
d_call: .
cdr3_length: 14
cdr3_aa: CASSYLTGDNEQFF
cdr3_nt: TGTGCCAGCAGTTACTTAACCGGGGACAATGAGCAGTTCTTC

clone_size: .
v_call: TRBV4-1
j_call: TRBJ1-3
d_call: .
cdr3_length: 17
cdr3_aa: CASSQLAGQPSGNTIYF
cdr3_nt: TGCGCCAGCTCTCAACTCGCCGGACAGCCCTCTGGAAACACCATATATTTT

clone_size: once
v_call: TRBV5-6
j_call: TRBJ1-2
d_call: .
cdr3_length: 14
cdr3_aa: CASSEQGGEYGYTF
cdr3_nt: TGTGCCAGCAGCGAACAGGGAGGAGAGTATGGCTACACCTTC

clone_size: once
v_call: TRBV7-6
j_call: TRBJ2-1
d_call: .
cdr3_length: 15
cdr3_aa: CASSLGVARGNEQFF
cdr3_nt: TGTGCCAGCAGCTTAGGGGTAGCCAGGGGTAATGAGCAGTTCTTC

clone_size: .
v_call: TRBV4-3
j_call: TRBJ1-2
d_call: .
cdr3_length: 15
cdr3_aa: CASSQDRGGIYGYTF
cdr3_nt: TGCGCCAGCAGCCAAGATCGGGGGGGGATCTATGGCTACACCTTC

clone_size: .
v_call: TRBV30
j_call: TRBJ2-6
d_call: .
cdr3_length: 15
cdr3_aa: CAWSRDSSGANVLTF
cdr3_nt: TGTGCCTGGAGTCGTGACAGCTCTGGGGCCAACGTCCTGACTTTC

clone_size: .
v_call: TRBV5-5
j_call: TRBJ1-1
d_call: TRBD1
cdr3_length: 13
cdr3_aa: CASSWGQDTEAFF
cdr3_nt: TGTGCCAGCAGCTGGGGACAGGACACTGAAGCTTTCTTT

clone_size: .
v_call: TRBV29-1
j_call: TRBJ2-3
d_call: TRBD1
cdr3_length: 15
cdr3_aa: CSVSGQGGVADTQYF
cdr3_nt: TGCAGCGTCTCCGGACAGGGCGGTGTGGCAGATACGCAGTATTTT

clone_size: .
v_call: TRBV27
j_call: TRBJ1-1
d_call: TRBD1
cdr3_length: 13
cdr3_aa: CASSTRTGNEAFF
cdr3_nt: TGTGCCAGCAGTACCCGGACAGGGAACGAAGCTTTCTTT

clone_size: .
v_call: TRBV28
j_call: TRBJ2-4
d_call: .
cdr3_length: 13
cdr3_aa: CASSLGSEDPQYF
cdr3_nt: TGTGCCAGCAGTTTAGGCTCAGAAGACCCTCAGTACTTC

clone_size: .
v_call: TRBV7-9
j_call: TRBJ1-6
d_call: .
cdr3_length: 16
cdr3_aa: CASSPSGYSYNSPLHF
cdr3_nt: TGTGCCAGCAGCCCTTCCGGTTACTCCTATAATTCACCCCTCCACTTT

clone_size: .
v_call: TRBV5-6
j_call: TRBJ2-1
d_call: TRBD1
cdr3_length: 16
cdr3_aa: CASSLDLGTGANEQFF
cdr3_nt: TGTGCCAGCAGCTTGGATCTGGGGACAGGCGCCAATGAGCAGTTCTTC

clone_size: .
v_call: TRBV11-3
j_call: TRBJ2-1
d_call: .
cdr3_length: 11
cdr3_aa: CASSEASEQFF
cdr3_nt: TGTGCCAGCAGCGAAGCTAGCGAGCAGTTCTTC

clone_size: .
v_call: TRBV27
j_call: TRBJ2-7
d_call: TRBD1
cdr3_length: 13
cdr3_aa: CASSPGQGYEQYF
cdr3_nt: TGTGCCAGCAGTCCAGGACAGGGATACGAGCAGTACTTC

clone_size: .
v_call: TRBV5-6
j_call: TRBJ1-4
d_call: .
cdr3_length: 13
cdr3_aa: CASSRGGNEKLFF
cdr3_nt: TGTGCCAGCAGCAGGGGGGGGAATGAAAAACTGTTTTTT

clone_size: .
v_call: TRBV5-1
j_call: TRBJ1-1
d_call: TRBD1
cdr3_length: 14
cdr3_aa: CASSSAGQGTEAFF
cdr3_nt: TGCGCCAGCAGCTCGGCGGGACAGGGAACTGAAGCTTTCTTT

clone_size: .
v_call: TRBV7-2
j_call: TRBJ2-2
d_call: .
cdr3_length: 15
cdr3_aa: CASSLGTANTGELFF
cdr3_nt: TGTGCCAGCAGCTTAGGCACAGCGAACACCGGGGAGCTGTTTTTT

clone_size: .
v_call: TRBV27
j_call: TRBJ2-7
d_call: TRBD2
cdr3_length: 14
cdr3_aa: CASSVAGPSYEQYF
cdr3_nt: TGTGCCAGCAGTGTAGCGGGGCCAAGCTACGAGCAGTACTTC

clone_size: .
v_call: TRBV7-2
j_call: TRBJ2-1
d_call: .
cdr3_length: 17
cdr3_aa: CASSPVPGRYSYNEQFF
cdr3_nt: TGTGCCAGCAGCCCAGTACCGGGACGTTATTCCTACAATGAGCAGTTCTTC

clone_size: .
v_call: TRBV7-2
j_call: TRBJ2-2
d_call: TRBD2
cdr3_length: 19
cdr3_aa: CASSLGGLAGKGRTGELFF
cdr3_nt: TGTGCCAGCAGCTTAGGGGGACTAGCGGGGAAGGGGAGGACCGGGGAGCTGTTTTTT

clone_size: .
v_call: TRBV4-1
j_call: TRBJ2-1
d_call: .
cdr3_length: 15
cdr3_aa: CASSQDGVTYNEQFF
cdr3_nt: TGCGCCAGCAGCCAAGATGGCGTCACCTACAATGAGCAGTTCTTC

clone_size: .
v_call: TRBV4-3
j_call: TRBJ1-1
d_call: .
cdr3_length: 15
cdr3_aa: CASSRLGDLATEAFF
cdr3_nt: TGCGCCAGCAGCCGATTAGGGGACTTGGCCACTGAAGCTTTCTTT